This TCR beta chain was identified in a study of cytomegalovirus exposure and HLA in healthy donors. 60 Vbeta and 13 Jbeta primers were used in PCR. Clones were read by immunoSEQ multiplex PCR, and TCRdb kept only the in-frame ones, dropping some. The data show 150,000 to 200,000 clones, with about 71% seen just once and roughly 1.4% held by the top ten. This CDR3 is 15 amino acids long. CDR1 is SGHKS, CDR2 YYEKEE, per germline (reference sequence). The V gene end was trimmed by 6 bases and the J gene end by 2 bases; junction bases not matched to a gene: 8. This chain links TRBV5-5 with TRBJ2-3; TRBD1 matches at 8 bases. The TCR comes from a man aged 45-65 years in good health and CMV-seronegative. The sequenced material came from PBMCs. The CDR3 loop is CASNPRRGLTDTQYF. The DNA for the CDR3 is TGTGCCAGCAACCCACGCAGGGGGCTCACAGATACGCAGTATTTT.